The TCR beta chain under discussion was sequenced for a study of vaccination and CD4 T cells after COVID-19. The overall study: Post-COVID sampling occurred a median roughly 100 days after diagnosis (range 35 to 161). Overlapping spike peptides of SARS-CoV-2, HCoV-NL63, HCoV-OC43 and HCoV-229E stimulated the cells. Each control was exposed to a CEFX pool, an HIV-1 Nef pool, or no peptide at all.

Trimming removed 7 bases at V and 1 base at J, with 15 bases between. The germline V gene has CDR1 MNHNS and CDR2 SASEGT. CDR3 length: 15 residues. Cultured CD4+ T cells had their DNA profiled by the Oncomine TCR Beta short-read assay. TCRdb analysed the PCR reads with MiXCR anew, one entry per CDR3 protein. Counted here are under 12,000 distinct CDR3 sequences, 70% occurring once; the ten biggest clones make up roughly an eighth. Treatment meaning: approximately nine-day PBMC culture with coronavirus spike peptide pools or control peptides (ViraFEST assay). Peptide pools at approximately 10 ug/ml, together with 10 IU/ml IL-2, were added to cultures of around 2.2 million PBMCs per well. On this clonotype: Its antigen is not identified.

The chain uses TRBV6-1 and TRBJ2-3; the D is unclear. The sample comprised CD4+ T cells from blood, cultured in vitro. The clonotype was recovered from a human donor who had recovered from COVID-19. CDR3 protein: CASNLRLHGTDTQYF. DNA for the CDR3: TGTGCCAGCAACCTTAGACTCCACGGCACAGATACGCAGTATTTT.